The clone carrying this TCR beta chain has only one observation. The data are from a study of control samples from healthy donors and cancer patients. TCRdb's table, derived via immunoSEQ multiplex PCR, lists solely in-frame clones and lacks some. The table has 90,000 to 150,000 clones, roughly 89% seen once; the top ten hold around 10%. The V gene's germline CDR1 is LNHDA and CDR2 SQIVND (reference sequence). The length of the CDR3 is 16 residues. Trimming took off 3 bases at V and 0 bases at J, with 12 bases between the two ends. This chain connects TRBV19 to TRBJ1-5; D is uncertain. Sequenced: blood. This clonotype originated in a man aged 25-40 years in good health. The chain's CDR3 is CASSISQDYSNQPQHF. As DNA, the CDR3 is TGTGCCAGTAGTATCTCACAAGACTATAGCAATCAGCCCCAGCATTTT.